A selection of T cell receptor beta chains follows, all from one sample in a study of blood T cell repertoires in COVID-19. Assay used: immunoSEQ multiplex PCR; TCRdb lists only in-frame clones, some missing. The repertoire holds some 240,000 clones, with about 80% as singletons. Sequenced input: PBMCs or T cells enriched from blood (not recorded which). These receptors were collected from a man in his fifties or sixties who had recovered from COVID-19. CDR3s leave out the opening cysteine and the closing phenylalanine or tryptophan. Fields, in order: D gene, V gene, CDR3 protein. A D gene is named only where the DNA matches it firmly.

d_call: TRBD2; v_call: TRBV6-4; cdr3_aa: ASRAELAWYNEQF
d_call: .; v_call: TRBV18; cdr3_aa: ASSPGVQETQY
d_call: .; v_call: TRBV25-1; cdr3_aa: ASRGLRGSRNEQF
d_call: .; v_call: TRBV12-3/TRBV12-4; cdr3_aa: ASTEQSATEAF
d_call: TRBD2; v_call: TRBV7-9; cdr3_aa: ASSWPIPPGLAGQETQY
d_call: TRBD1; v_call: TRBV4-2; cdr3_aa: ASSQDRETGGRYT
d_call: .; v_call: TRBV10-1; cdr3_aa: ASRYGVHTEAF
d_call: .; v_call: TRBV21-1; cdr3_aa: ASKGGTPTYEQY
d_call: .; v_call: TRBV6-5; cdr3_aa: ATRYSLNQETQY
d_call: TRBD2; v_call: TRBV7-7; cdr3_aa: ASSELAGGPSNEQF
d_call: .; v_call: TRBV19; cdr3_aa: ASSIRTAGNQPQH
d_call: .; v_call: TRBV4-3; cdr3_aa: ASSQEWDWDSGANVLT
d_call: .; v_call: TRBV5-1; cdr3_aa: ASSPESTIY
d_call: TRBD1; v_call: TRBV19; cdr3_aa: ASSPTGGGNTIY
d_call: TRBD2; v_call: TRBV4-1; cdr3_aa: ASSQLQPGLAGVSDTQY